Following are 14 T cell receptor beta chains from one sample sequenced in a study of control samples from healthy donors and cancer patients. Method: immunoSEQ multiplex PCR; TCRdb's copy keeps in-frame clones and lacks some. The top ten hold about 2.6% of the sample, which has around 110,000 clones, over 85% seen once. Sequences were obtained from blood. These receptors all come from a man aged 25-40 years in good health.

This chain uses TRBV6-4 with TRBJ1-2; unclear D gene. CDR3 size: 14 residues. The V end was cut by 4 bases, the J end by 4 bases, with 13 bases between. Germline V gives CDR1 MRHNA, CDR2 SNTAGT. The CDR3 sequence is CASSGVGEGYGYTF. The CDR3 DNA reads TGTGCCAGCAGTGGGGTCGGGGAAGGCTATGGCTACACCTTC.

This clone has a single count. The chain links TRBV5-4 to TRBJ1-1; D is ambiguous. This CDR3 comprises 13 residues. Germline CDR1 and CDR2: SGHNT and YYREEE (reference sequence). Trimming removed 4 bases at V and 1 base at J, with 8 bases between. CDR3 nucleotide sequence: TGTGCCAGCAGCCCATTTAAGAACACTGAAGCTTTCTTT. This translates into CASSPFKNTEAFF.

The rearrangement links TRBV19 to TRBJ2-1; 13 bases line up with TRBD2. With 3 bases clipped from V and 7 bases from J, the junction kept 6 bases outside the gene matches. In germline, CDR1 is LNHDA, CDR2 SQIVND (reference sequence). This CDR3 spans 16 amino acids. The CDR3 nucleotides are TGTGCCAGTAGTATCGCCCCGGGACTAGCGGGGAATGAGCAGTTCTTC. It specifies CASSIAPGLAGNEQFF.

The chain employs TRBV7-6 and TRBJ2-5, with D possibly being TRBD2 (5 bases). The germline V and J ends were trimmed by 1 base and 5 bases, with 17 bases remaining between them. Looked up from germline, CDR1 is SGHVS and CDR2 is FNYEAQ. The CDR3 sequence is 16 residues long. CDR3 loop: CASSLESSDLGETQYF. The CDR3 region has the DNA TGTGCCAGCAGCTTAGAGAGTAGCGATTTGGGCGAGACCCAGTACTTC.

This chain links TRBV10-3 with TRBJ2-3, with 8 bases aligning to TRBD2. After removal of 11 bases from V and 8 bases from J, the junction contained 12 bases not matched to a gene. Germline CDR1 reads ENHRY; CDR2 reads SYGVKD. This CDR3 has 13 residues. The chain's CDR3 is CAYSDGRVGTQYF. The CDR3 DNA reads as TGTGCCTATTCGGACGGGAGGGTTGGTACGCAGTATTTT.

The V call is TRBV2, the J call TRBJ2-5; no definite D call. V lost 4 bases to trimming and J lost 4 bases, with 4 bases between them. There are 11 residues in the CDR3. The germline CDR1 and CDR2 sequences are SNHLY and FYNNEI. Here the CDR3 DNA reads TGTGCCAGCAGTGGAGTAGAGACCCAGTACTTC. Translation: CASSGVETQYF.

This sequence joins TRBV7-2 and TRBJ2-3; D is unclear. Germline V CDR1 and CDR2: SGHTA, FQGNSA. Trimming left V 3 bases short and J 5 bases short, with 6 bases between. CDR3 length: 12 residues. CDR3 loop: CASSFTGDTQYF. CDR3 nucleotide sequence: TGTGCCAGCAGCTTCACTGGAGATACGCAGTATTTT.

The chain joins TRBV10-2 to TRBJ1-2; TRBD1 aligns across 9 bases. Germline lookup yields CDR1 WSHSY and CDR2 SAAADI. V shed 10 bases, J shed 6 bases, and the junction held 9 bases outside the gene matches. The CDR3 is 13 amino acids. In DNA form, the CDR3 reads TGCGCCACACAAATACAGGGGGCCCATGGCTACACCTTC. Protein sequence: CATQIQGAHGYTF.

The chain carries TRBV5-1 and TRBJ2-2; D is uncertain. The CDR3 loop spans 12 amino acids. Germline CDR1 SGHRS, CDR2 YFSETQ. The V gene lost 4 bases and the J gene lost 3 bases, with 4 bases spanning the gap. CDR3 in DNA: TGCGCCAGCAGCCCGCACACCGGGGAGCTGTTTTTT. It codes for CASSPHTGELFF.

The J gene is TRBJ2-3, the V gene TRBV6-5; TRBD2 aligns across 8 bases. V shed 6 bases, J shed 1 base, and the junction held 6 bases outside the gene matches. This CDR3 spans 15 amino acids. From germline, CDR1 is MNHEY and CDR2 SVGAGI. The CDR3 DNA sequence: TGTGCCAGCAGCCTCGGGGGGGCAGGCACAGATACGCAGTATTTT. Residues: CASSLGGAGTDTQYF.

The chain carries TRBV19 and TRBJ2-1; D not resolved. The CDR3 sequence is 13 residues long. Germline CDR1 is LNHDA and CDR2 is SQIVND (reference sequence). The V gene lost 10 bases and the J gene lost 5 bases, with 15 bases spanning the gap. CDR3 sequence reads: CATGRGRHNEQFF. As DNA, the CDR3 is TGTGCCACCGGGCGTGGAAGGCACAATGAGCAGTTCTTC.

This clone was seen once. The CDR3 DNA reads as TGTGCCAGCAGCCCGAGCCGGTACGAGCAGTACTTC. This translates into CASSPSRYEQYF. V gene TRBV7-9 combines with J gene TRBJ2-7; no firm D call. V was clipped by 5 bases and J by 4 bases, with 9 bases between them. The germline V gene encodes CDR1 SEHNR and CDR2 FQNEAQ (reference sequence). CDR3 length equals 12 residues.

The chain carries TRBV6-5 and TRBJ2-1; tentatively, D is TRBD1 (6 bases). CDR3 size: 14 residues. V was shortened by 8 bases and J by 0 bases, with 11 bases between the two germline ends. Germline V gene sequence: CDR1 MNHEY, CDR2 SVGAGI. The CDR3 DNA reads as TGTGCCAGCGTTAGGGGGAGCTCCTACAATGAGCAGTTCTTC. This translates into CASVRGSSYNEQFF.

The V call is TRBV5-1, the J call TRBJ2-3; possibly TRBD1 or TRBD2 for D (6 bases each). V lost 5 bases and J 0 bases, leaving 10 bases between the germline ends. The V gene's germline CDR1 is SGHRS and CDR2 YFSETQ. This CDR3 region has 14 residues. The CDR3 loop reads CASRWGASTDTQYF. The DNA of the CDR3 is TGCGCCAGCAGATGGGGGGCTAGCACAGATACGCAGTATTTT. Supplemented by reference TRBV5-1 and TRBJ2-3, the full variable domain reads KAGVTQTPRYLIKTRGQQVTLSCSPISGHRSVSWYQQTPGQGLQFLFEYFSETQRNKGNFPGRFSGRQFSNSRSEMNVSTLELGDSALYLCASRWGASTDTQYFGPGTRLTVL.